This T cell receptor beta chain was documented in a study of identical twins. Whole-study results and caveats: While abundant cord blood beta clonotypes carried fewer insertions, memory repertoires showed no such pattern. Researchers caution that invariant MAIT and iNKT cells could partly confound zero-insertion analyses.

For this clonotype: Its target is unknown.

This CDR3 contains 12 residues. Germline V gives CDR1 SGHRS, CDR2 YFSETQ. The germline V and J ends were trimmed by 2 bases and 4 bases, with 5 bases remaining between them. TCRdb called the 5' RACE reads again in MiXCR, with one record for every CDR3 protein. The sample holds under 400,000 distinct CDR3 sequences, about 10% seen once. The source material was naive T cells sorted from blood. This rearrangement joins TRBV5-1 to TRBJ2-3; D is ambiguous. The clonotype originates from a woman in her forties or fifties in good health. Here the CDR3 reads CASSFKADTQYF. The DNA of the CDR3 is TGCGCCAGCAGCTTTAAGGCAGATACGCAGTATTTT. Looking up the rest from reference TRBV5-1 and TRBJ2-3 gives the full variable domain: KAGVTQTPRYLIKTRGQQVTLSCSPISGHRSVSWYQQTPGQGLQFLFEYFSETQRNKGNFPGRFSGRQFSNSRSEMNVSTLELGDSALYLCASSFKADTQYFGPGTRLTVL.